This is a list of T cell receptor beta chains from one sample in a study of early T cells in non-severe SARS-CoV-2 infection. In TCRdb, the 5' RACE reads were re-called with MiXCR into one record per CDR3 protein. The repertoire holds 55,000 to 85,000 distinct CDR3 sequences, with about an eighth as singletons. Sequencing used whole blood. Source of these receptors: an adult who was a healthcare worker with PCR-confirmed SARS-CoV-2 infection or an uninfected control (not recorded which). Each CDR3 is given with its conserved first and last residue. D genes are given only for firm matches. Expanded clones are given a class, and other clones once, few, many or no size at all.

V gene: TRBV18; clone size: -; D gene: -; J gene: TRBJ1-1; CDR3 protein: CASSPTGIKGAFF; CDR3 DNA: TGTGCCAGCTCACCAACTGGCATTAAGGGAGCTTTCTTT
V gene: TRBV6-2/TRBV6-3; clone size: many; D gene: TRBD2; J gene: TRBJ2-1; CDR3 protein: CASSPLKPGTSGGYNEQFF; CDR3 DNA: TGTGCCAGCAGTCCCCTCAAACCCGGGACTAGCGGGGGATACAATGAGCAGTTCTTC
V gene: TRBV15; clone size: many; D gene: TRBD1; J gene: TRBJ2-1; CDR3 protein: CATSRDRQGSDEQFF; CDR3 DNA: TGTGCCACCAGCAGAGATCGACAGGGATCGGATGAGCAGTTCTTC
V gene: TRBV5-1; clone size: few; D gene: TRBD1; J gene: TRBJ1-2; CDR3 protein: CASSLAGGESYTF; CDR3 DNA: TGCGCCAGCAGCTTGGCAGGGGGTGAGAGTTACACCTTC
V gene: TRBV28; clone size: few; D gene: -; J gene: TRBJ2-7; CDR3 protein: CASSSRASSYEQYF; CDR3 DNA: TGTGCCAGCAGCTCCCGGGCCAGCTCCTACGAGCAGTACTTC
V gene: TRBV20-1; clone size: few; D gene: TRBD1; J gene: TRBJ1-1; CDR3 protein: CSARALGQEKMAFF; CDR3 DNA: TGCAGTGCTAGAGCACTCGGACAGGAGAAAATGGCTTTCTTT
V gene: TRBV20-1; clone size: few; D gene: TRBD2; J gene: TRBJ2-3; CDR3 protein: CSARAGGPDTQYF; CDR3 DNA: TGCAGTGCTAGAGCGGGGGGGCCAGATACGCAGTATTTT
V gene: TRBV28; clone size: -; D gene: TRBD1; J gene: TRBJ1-4; CDR3 protein: CASRSTGANEKLFF; CDR3 DNA: TGTGCCAGCAGATCGACAGGGGCAAACGAAAAACTGTTTTTT
V gene: TRBV18; clone size: many; D gene: -; J gene: TRBJ1-6; CDR3 protein: CASSMERGENSPLHF; CDR3 DNA: TGTGCCAGCTCGATGGAGCGGGGAGAGAATTCACCCCTCCACTTT
V gene: TRBV7-2; clone size: -; D gene: -; J gene: TRBJ1-1; CDR3 protein: CASTLLWGQNTEAFF; CDR3 DNA: TGTGCCAGCACCTTGTTGTGGGGCCAGAACACTGAAGCTTTCTTT
V gene: TRBV11-2; clone size: -; D gene: TRBD2; J gene: TRBJ2-7; CDR3 protein: CASSLGTSGPHYEQYF; CDR3 DNA: TGTGCCAGCAGCTTAGGTACTAGCGGACCTCACTACGAGCAGTACTTC
V gene: TRBV20-1; clone size: -; D gene: -; J gene: TRBJ1-1; CDR3 protein: CSAYDFPPEAFF; CDR3 DNA: TGCAGTGCTTACGATTTCCCCCCTGAAGCTTTCTTT
V gene: TRBV20-1; clone size: once; D gene: TRBD1; J gene: TRBJ2-1; CDR3 protein: CSASLPGQFYNEQFF; CDR3 DNA: TGCAGTGCTAGTCTACCGGGACAGTTTTACAATGAGCAGTTCTTC
V gene: TRBV5-5; clone size: -; D gene: -; J gene: TRBJ2-1; CDR3 protein: CASSLQTQGLEQFF; CDR3 DNA: TGTGCCAGCAGCCTACAGACACAGGGACTTGAGCAGTTCTTC
V gene: TRBV9; clone size: few; D gene: TRBD1; J gene: TRBJ2-1; CDR3 protein: CASSLLDRFFNEQFF; CDR3 DNA: TGTGCCAGCAGCCTCTTGGACAGGTTCTTCAATGAGCAGTTCTTC
V gene: TRBV29-1; clone size: many; D gene: -; J gene: TRBJ1-5; CDR3 protein: CSAQLQFNQPQHF; CDR3 DNA: TGCAGCGCCCAGTTGCAGTTCAATCAGCCCCAGCATTTT
V gene: TRBV29-1; clone size: once; D gene: -; J gene: TRBJ1-2; CDR3 protein: CSAETGTYGYTF; CDR3 DNA: TGCAGCGCGGAGACAGGCACCTATGGCTACACCTTC
V gene: TRBV3-1; clone size: many; D gene: -; J gene: TRBJ2-1; CDR3 protein: CASSQGNEQFF; CDR3 DNA: TGTGCCAGCAGCCAGGGCAATGAGCAGTTCTTC
V gene: TRBV11-2; clone size: few; D gene: -; J gene: TRBJ2-7; CDR3 protein: CASSSDSLEQYF; CDR3 DNA: TGTGCCAGCAGCTCCGACAGTCTCGAGCAGTACTTC
V gene: TRBV15; clone size: many; D gene: -; J gene: TRBJ2-1; CDR3 protein: CATSRVLVNEQFF; CDR3 DNA: TGTGCCACCAGCAGAGTGTTGGTCAATGAGCAGTTCTTC
V gene: TRBV30; clone size: -; D gene: TRBD1; J gene: TRBJ1-3; CDR3 protein: CAWSEGARVHF; CDR3 DNA: TGTGCCTGGAGCGAGGGGGCACGGGTTCATTTT
V gene: TRBV5-4; clone size: -; D gene: TRBD1; J gene: TRBJ1-5; CDR3 protein: CASSRGTGADQPQHF; CDR3 DNA: TGTGCCAGCAGCAGGGGGACAGGGGCGGATCAGCCCCAGCATTTT
V gene: TRBV19; clone size: few; D gene: -; J gene: TRBJ1-5; CDR3 protein: CASSMSRSSNQPQHF; CDR3 DNA: TGTGCCAGTAGTATGTCCCGGAGTAGCAATCAGCCCCAGCATTTT
V gene: TRBV27; clone size: few; D gene: -; J gene: TRBJ2-3; CDR3 protein: CASSLQGTFSTDTQYF; CDR3 DNA: TGTGCCAGCAGTCTACAGGGCACCTTCAGCACAGATACGCAGTATTTT
V gene: TRBV6-1; clone size: few; D gene: -; J gene: TRBJ1-1; CDR3 protein: CASSQRMNTEAFF; CDR3 DNA: TGTGCCAGCAGCCAACGCATGAACACTGAAGCTTTCTTT
V gene: TRBV5-6; clone size: -; D gene: TRBD1; J gene: TRBJ2-1; CDR3 protein: CASSPDRGSSYNEQFF; CDR3 DNA: TGTGCCAGCAGTCCGGACAGGGGGAGCTCCTACAATGAGCAGTTCTTC
V gene: TRBV18; clone size: -; D gene: -; J gene: TRBJ2-3; CDR3 protein: CASSPYQDSTDTQYF; CDR3 DNA: TGTGCCAGCTCACCATATCAGGACAGCACAGATACGCAGTATTTT
V gene: TRBV6-6; clone size: -; D gene: -; J gene: TRBJ2-5; CDR3 protein: CASSYQQETQYF; CDR3 DNA: TGTGCCAGCAGTTACCAGCAAGAGACCCAGTACTTC
V gene: TRBV12-3/TRBV12-4; clone size: -; D gene: -; J gene: TRBJ2-7; CDR3 protein: CASSPRQKSYEQYF; CDR3 DNA: TGTGCCAGCAGTCCCAGACAGAAGTCCTACGAGCAGTACTTC
V gene: TRBV4-2; clone size: few; D gene: -; J gene: TRBJ1-1; CDR3 protein: CASSQSRQKNTEAFF; CDR3 DNA: TGTGCCAGCAGCCAATCCAGACAGAAGAACACTGAAGCTTTCTTT
V gene: TRBV5-1; clone size: -; D gene: TRBD1; J gene: TRBJ1-6; CDR3 protein: CASSARQGASSPLHF; CDR3 DNA: TGCGCCAGCAGCGCTCGACAGGGAGCAAGTTCACCCCTCCACTTT
V gene: TRBV12-3/TRBV12-4; clone size: many; D gene: TRBD1; J gene: TRBJ2-7; CDR3 protein: CASSLRWDSGEQYF; CDR3 DNA: TGTGCCAGCAGTTTGCGTTGGGACAGTGGCGAGCAGTACTTC
V gene: TRBV11-3; clone size: once; D gene: -; J gene: TRBJ2-3; CDR3 protein: CASSLGGLDTQYF; CDR3 DNA: TGTGCCAGCAGCTTAGGCGGCTTAGATACGCAGTATTTT
V gene: TRBV7-9; clone size: many; D gene: -; J gene: TRBJ2-3; CDR3 protein: CALPKGDTQYF; CDR3 DNA: TGTGCCCTCCCCAAGGGAGATACGCAGTATTTT
V gene: TRBV10-3; clone size: few; D gene: -; J gene: TRBJ2-7; CDR3 protein: CAISGSGDEQYF; CDR3 DNA: TGTGCCATCAGCGGGTCAGGGGACGAGCAGTACTTC
V gene: TRBV9; clone size: -; D gene: -; J gene: TRBJ2-3; CDR3 protein: CASSRLRDTGTDTQYF; CDR3 DNA: TGTGCCAGCAGCCGTCTCCGGGACACAGGCACAGATACGCAGTATTTT
V gene: TRBV20-1; clone size: -; D gene: -; J gene: TRBJ2-1; CDR3 protein: CSAAWGAEQFF; CDR3 DNA: TGCAGTGCCGCCTGGGGGGCTGAGCAGTTCTTC
V gene: TRBV7-3; clone size: few; D gene: -; J gene: TRBJ1-6; CDR3 protein: CASSLDFTAPLHF; CDR3 DNA: TGTGCCAGCAGCCTTGACTTTACCGCACCCCTCCACTTT
V gene: TRBV12-3/TRBV12-4; clone size: few; D gene: -; J gene: TRBJ1-5; CDR3 protein: CASTPGGNQPQHF; CDR3 DNA: TGTGCCAGCACCCCGGGGGGCAATCAGCCCCAGCATTTT
V gene: TRBV2; clone size: many; D gene: -; J gene: TRBJ1-5; CDR3 protein: CASSAGTQPQHF; CDR3 DNA: TGTGCCAGCAGTGCGGGGACTCAGCCCCAGCATTTT
V gene: TRBV25-1; clone size: few; D gene: -; J gene: TRBJ1-4; CDR3 protein: CASSIREKLFF; CDR3 DNA: TGTGCCAGCAGTATCCGGGAAAAACTGTTTTTT
V gene: TRBV20-1; clone size: few; D gene: TRBD2; J gene: TRBJ2-1; CDR3 protein: CGLLAGGQGEQFF; CDR3 DNA: TGCGGGCTCCTAGCGGGGGGACAAGGTGAGCAGTTCTTC
V gene: TRBV20-1; clone size: few; D gene: TRBD1; J gene: TRBJ2-3; CDR3 protein: CSAGQVPDTQYF; CDR3 DNA: TGCAGTGCGGGACAGGTTCCAGATACGCAGTATTTT
V gene: TRBV18; clone size: few; D gene: TRBD1; J gene: TRBJ2-1; CDR3 protein: CASSSRQGALEQFF; CDR3 DNA: TGTGCCAGCTCAAGCAGACAGGGGGCCCTTGAGCAGTTCTTC
V gene: TRBV5-1; clone size: -; D gene: -; J gene: TRBJ2-1; CDR3 protein: CASSLAAGPGNNEQFF; CDR3 DNA: TGCGCCAGCAGCTTGGCCGCAGGTCCCGGAAACAATGAGCAGTTCTTC
V gene: TRBV3-1; clone size: few; D gene: -; J gene: TRBJ2-3; CDR3 protein: CASSQRTLPDTQYF; CDR3 DNA: TGTGCCAGCAGCCAAAGGACTCTCCCAGATACGCAGTATTTT
V gene: TRBV6-1; clone size: few; D gene: TRBD1; J gene: TRBJ2-2; CDR3 protein: CASRGQVNTGELFF; CDR3 DNA: TGTGCCAGCAGGGGACAGGTGAACACCGGGGAGCTGTTTTTT
V gene: TRBV7-9; clone size: -; D gene: -; J gene: TRBJ1-6; CDR3 protein: CASSYGSSYNSPLHF; CDR3 DNA: TGTGCCAGCAGCTATGGGAGCTCCTATAATTCACCCCTCCACTTT
V gene: TRBV28; clone size: -; D gene: -; J gene: TRBJ2-2; CDR3 protein: CASSDLAPGDTGELFF; CDR3 DNA: TGTGCCAGCAGTGACCTGGCTCCAGGGGACACCGGGGAGCTGTTTTTT